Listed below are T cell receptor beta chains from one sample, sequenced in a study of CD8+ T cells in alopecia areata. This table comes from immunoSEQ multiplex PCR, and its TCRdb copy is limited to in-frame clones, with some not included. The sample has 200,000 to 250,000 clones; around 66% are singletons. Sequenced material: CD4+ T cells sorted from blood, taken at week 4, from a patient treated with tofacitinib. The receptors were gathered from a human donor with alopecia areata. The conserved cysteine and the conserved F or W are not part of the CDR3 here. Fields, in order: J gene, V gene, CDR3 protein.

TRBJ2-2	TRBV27	ASSRHSGTGDTGELF
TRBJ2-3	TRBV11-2	ASSLRWDTQY
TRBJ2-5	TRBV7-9	ASSPRGPETQY
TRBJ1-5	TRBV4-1	ASSQGIGQPQH
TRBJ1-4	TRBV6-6	ASRATNEKLF
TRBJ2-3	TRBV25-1	ASSPQRGLSDTQY
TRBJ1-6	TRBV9	ASSRRQSSYNSPLH
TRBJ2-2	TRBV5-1	ASSLALSGGANTGELF
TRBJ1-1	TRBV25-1	ASTGVTEAF
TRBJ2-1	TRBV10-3	AISTGQGGNEQF
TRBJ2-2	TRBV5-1	ASSVSLNTGELF
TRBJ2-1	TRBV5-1	ASSTPTLYNEQF
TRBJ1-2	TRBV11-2	ASSLMEGGYT
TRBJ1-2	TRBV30	AEGSYGYT
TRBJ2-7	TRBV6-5	ASRMRAGAAYEQY
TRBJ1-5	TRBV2	ASSPQGNSNQPQH
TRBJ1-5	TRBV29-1	SVGQGKDQPQH
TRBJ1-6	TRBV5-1	ASRGTENSPLH
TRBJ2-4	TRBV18	ASSPMALAKNIQY
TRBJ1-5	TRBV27	ASSRHSNQPQH
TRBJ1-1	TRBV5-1	ASSKVPGPNTEAF
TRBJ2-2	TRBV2	ASSDEGSNTGELF
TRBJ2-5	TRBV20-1	SASQETQY
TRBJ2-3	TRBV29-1	SVRQVMTDTQY
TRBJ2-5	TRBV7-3	ASSQGTSGGGSQY
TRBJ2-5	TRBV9	ASRGLAGGETQY
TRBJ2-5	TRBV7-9	ASSFLAAQETQY
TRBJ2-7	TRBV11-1	ASGEGQGREQY
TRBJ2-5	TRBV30	AWTRGRGGGETQY
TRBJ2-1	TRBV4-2	ASSQVSQGQGNEQF
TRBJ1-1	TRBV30	AWSGALAF
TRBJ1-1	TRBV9	ASSVGLGTAMNTEAF
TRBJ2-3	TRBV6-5	ASSYSGDTQY
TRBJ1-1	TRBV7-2	ASSQRGGTEAF
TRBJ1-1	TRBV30	AWSKPAMNTEAF
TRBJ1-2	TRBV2	ASRPGTGRGYT
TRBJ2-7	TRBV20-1	SAYRQNEQY
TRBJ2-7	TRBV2	ASSERGSLYQQY
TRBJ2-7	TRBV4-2	ASSHTGYEQY
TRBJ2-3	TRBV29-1	SVTGTSGGPDTQY
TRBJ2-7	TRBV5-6	ASSWADEQY
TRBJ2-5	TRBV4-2	ASSQDPVGGLGETQY
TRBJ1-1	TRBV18	ASSPGQNTEAF
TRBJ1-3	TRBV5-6	ASSLDGLRFIGNTIY
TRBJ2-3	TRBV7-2	ASSLGEQDPQY
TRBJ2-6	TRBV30	AWSASPWTSGGSSGANVLT
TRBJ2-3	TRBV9	ASSPETSGSTDTQY
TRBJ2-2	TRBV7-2	ASSPRPMNTGELF
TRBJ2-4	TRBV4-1	ASSQVGGQRRLDIQY
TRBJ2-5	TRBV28	ASSTGEQTQY
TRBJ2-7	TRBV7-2	ASSLNRAYEQY
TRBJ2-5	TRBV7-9	ASSSQETQY
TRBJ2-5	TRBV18	ASSPLGETQY
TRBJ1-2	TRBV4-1	ASSRTGAGGYT
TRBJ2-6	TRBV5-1	ASSPGGQGNSGANVLT
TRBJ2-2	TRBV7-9	ASSQNSAGELF
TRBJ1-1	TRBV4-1	ASSRKGVEAF
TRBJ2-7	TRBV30	AWSPGNLGGHEQY